This record concerns one T cell receptor (beta chain) sequence. Its specificity is not known. The assay that was used to sequence DNA from cultured CD4+ T cells was the Oncomine TCR Beta short-read assay. TCRdb analysed the PCR reads with MiXCR anew, one entry per CDR3 protein. The data show approximately 22,000 distinct CDR3 sequences, approximately 57% seen once. The sample comes from a study of vaccination and CD4 T cells after COVID-19. Study-wide results and limits: For convalescent patients, 304 of the 307 vaccine-specific clones analyzed were classified as spike mono-reactive.

Treatment in this sample: approximately nine-day PBMC culture with coronavirus spike peptide pools or control peptides (ViraFEST assay). CDR3 length: 14 amino acids. Looked up from germline, CDR1 is MNHNS and CDR2 is SASEGT. The J segment lost 3 bases and the V segment lost 5 bases, leaving 4 bases of the junction unmatched. The chain joins TRBV6-1 to TRBJ1-5; 7 positions match TRBD1. This sequence was found in a human donor who received a COVID-19 vaccine. The sample was CD4+ T cells from blood, cultured in vitro, taken after SARS-CoV-2 vaccination. The CDR3 nucleotides read TGTGCCAGCAGTCAGGGGGGGGTCAATCAGCCCCAGCATTTT. It encodes CASSQGGVNQPQHF.